This T cell receptor (beta chain) comes out of a study of cytomegalovirus exposure and HLA in healthy donors. Across the study: An early release of data contained tens of millions of unique TCRs, which came from HLA-typed donors. Findings and limits, study-wide: Most sequenced TCRs were rare (though some public TCRs occurred in many donors). A prior analysis recorded that most TCR beta V segments were productive about 87% or about 30% of the time.

Concerning this clone itself: Its target is not known.

The CDR3 runs 15 residues. The germline gives CDR1 MNHEY, CDR2 SMNVEV (reference sequence). Between the trimmed V and J ends, which lost 2 bases and 5 bases, there was a span of 14 bases. The study ran its PCR with 60 Vbeta and 13 Jbeta primers. The data were produced by immunoSEQ multiplex PCR, yet TCRdb's version contains in-frame clones alone and is incomplete. The sample carries roughly 240,000 clones, 70% to 90% recorded once. The receptor's source is a girl aged 2 to 10 in good health and CMV-seronegative. This sequence joins TRBV27 and TRBJ2-3, with TRBD1 as a possible D gene (6 bases). The sequencing input was PBMCs. The CDR3 here is CASSLGGRGKDTQYF. The DNA of the CDR3 is TGTGCCAGCAGTTTAGGGGGCAGAGGTAAAGATACGCAGTATTTT.